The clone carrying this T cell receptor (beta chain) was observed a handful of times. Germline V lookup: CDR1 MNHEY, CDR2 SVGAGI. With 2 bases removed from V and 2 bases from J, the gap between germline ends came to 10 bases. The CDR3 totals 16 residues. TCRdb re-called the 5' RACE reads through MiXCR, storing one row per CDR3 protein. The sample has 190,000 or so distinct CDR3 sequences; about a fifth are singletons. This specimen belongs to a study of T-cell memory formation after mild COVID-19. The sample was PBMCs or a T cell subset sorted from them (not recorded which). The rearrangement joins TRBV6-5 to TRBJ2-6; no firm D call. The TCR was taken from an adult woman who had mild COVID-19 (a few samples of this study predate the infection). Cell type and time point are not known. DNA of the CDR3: TGTGCCAGCAGTTACCTCCTAGAGCCTGGGGCCAACGTCCTGACTTTC. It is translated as CASSYLLEPGANVLTF.